This TCR beta chain was documented in a study of blood T cells in healthy people across ages. The overall study: Template switching picked up about one barcoded beta molecule for each two T cells.

The germline V gene has CDR1 LGHDT and CDR2 YNNKEL (reference sequence). The CDR3 length is 20 residues. V lost 2 bases, J lost 9 bases, and 26 bases stayed unmatched. With a J-beta primer mix and a sample-barcoded 5' primer, a second PCR ran roughly 6 to 11 cycles. CDR3-containing paired-end reads numbering at least 2.5 million came from each sample. TCRdb recomputed calls from the 5' RACE reads with MiXCR, one row per CDR3 protein. There are around 1,000,000 distinct CDR3 sequences in the sample; 30% to 40% occur only once, and roughly 14% lies in the top ten. For every donor, a draw yielded 9.5 to 10 milliliters of peripheral blood. Findings and caveats of the study: Any conclusive comparison of naive versus antigen-experienced cells was prevented by using unsorted PBMCs.

This clonotype was detected only a few times. No antigen is known for it. The rearrangement uses TRBV3-1 and TRBJ2-5; 8 nucleotides align to TRBD2. Sequencing was carried out using blood. The receptor was derived from a man aged 18 to 35 in good health. In DNA, the CDR3 is TGTGCCAGCAGCCAACAGGGAGGACGGGGGGGCATCGTGTATATGATGGCCCAGTACTTC. Translating gives CASSQQGGRGGIVYMMAQYF.